What follows is one T cell receptor beta chain and its context. Its specificity is not known. Since the CDR3 does not end with the conserved phenylalanine or tryptophan, this likely comes from a read error. Because the CDR3's place on the DNA is in doubt, the DNA is left out and the CDR3 is given as listed by TCRdb. Genomic DNA was employed as the template in profiling TCR beta VDJ and CDR3. TCRdb analysed the reads with MiXCR anew, one entry per CDR3 protein. The repertoire holds about 270,000 distinct CDR3 sequences, 82% seen once, with about two fifths in the top ten. With termini counted, the CDR3 has 11 amino acids. The germline gives CDR1 SQVTM, CDR2 ANQGSEA. The data stem from a study of CD8+CD57+ T cells in acquired aplastic anemia. Study-wide results and caveats: The CD8+ Simpson's diversity of patients and controls was not significantly different.

Patients included in sequencing had previously demonstrated CD8+CD57+ cell expansion by flow cytometry. Sequencing was done on a sample of sorted CD4+, CD8+, or CD8+CD57+ T cells (not recorded which) from PBMCs. The V and J genes are TRBV29-1 and TRBJ1-1. The TCR originated in a human donor with aplastic anemia. This CDR3 is CTVIRAGVALV.